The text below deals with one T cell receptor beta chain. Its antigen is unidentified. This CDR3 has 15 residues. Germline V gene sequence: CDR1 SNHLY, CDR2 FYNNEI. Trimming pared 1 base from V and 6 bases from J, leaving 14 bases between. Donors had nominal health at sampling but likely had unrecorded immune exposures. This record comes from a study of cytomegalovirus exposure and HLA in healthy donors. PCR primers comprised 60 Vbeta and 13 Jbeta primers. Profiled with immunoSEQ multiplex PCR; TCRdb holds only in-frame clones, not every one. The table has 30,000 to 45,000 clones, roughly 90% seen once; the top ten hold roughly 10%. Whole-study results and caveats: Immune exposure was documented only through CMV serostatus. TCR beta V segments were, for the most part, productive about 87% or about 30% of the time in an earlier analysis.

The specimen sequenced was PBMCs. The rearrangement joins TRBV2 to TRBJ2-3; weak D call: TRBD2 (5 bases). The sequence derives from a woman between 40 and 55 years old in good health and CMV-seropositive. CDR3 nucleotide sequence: TGTGCCAGCAGTGAAGGAGGCCGGGGTTGGGATACGCAGTATTTT. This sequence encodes CASSEGGRGWDTQYF.